This TCR beta chain was documented in a study of T cell responses to AZD1222 COVID-19 vaccine. Study at large: Whether given at about 4 or about 12 weeks, second doses were pooled. Study results and caveats: Seropositive at baseline were only a handful of AZD1222 recipients. Possibly, clonal diversity was underestimated; donors were largely white British and included more females. Dominant CD4 TCR responses targeted spike regions 160-218 and 743-854.

This table comes from immunoSEQ multiplex PCR, and its TCRdb copy is limited to in-frame clones, with some not included. Of 100,000 to 120,000 clones listed, around 80% are singletons. This clone came up a few times. The antigen is unknown. V was cut by 0 bases and J by 8 bases, with 14 bases left in between. CDR3 length equals 14 residues. CDR1 is SGHDT, CDR2 YYEEEE, per germline. The receptor was isolated from an adult in good health. This material consisted of peripheral blood, taken on day 0 of AZD1222 vaccination. V is TRBV5-6 and J is TRBJ1-1, with D perhaps matching TRBD1 (6 bases). CDR3 region: CASSLGLTGAEAFF. The CDR3 DNA is TGTGCCAGCAGCTTGGGACTGACAGGAGCAGAAGCTTTCTTT. The variable domain in full, with the rest retrieved from reference TRBV5-6 and TRBJ1-1, is DAGVTQSPTHLIKTRGQQVTLRCSPKSGHDTVSWYQQALGQGPQFIFQYYEEEERQRGNFPDRFSGHQFPNYSSELNVNALLLGDSALYLCASSLGLTGAEAFFGQGTRLTVV.